These 29 T cell receptor beta chains came from one sample sequenced in a study of blood T cells in healthy people across ages. Then a second PCR, running roughly 7 to 11 cycles, was carried out with a sample-barcoded 5' primer and a J-beta primer mix. From the 5' RACE reads, TCRdb called clonotypes with MiXCR, one entry per CDR3 protein. The profile shows hundreds of thousands of distinct CDR3 sequences, 20% to 25% of them singletons. The sequenced material came from blood. These receptors all stem from a man in his 70s in good health.

The V call is TRBV10-3, the J call TRBJ1-5, with 9 bases aligning to TRBD1. CDR3 size: 16 residues. Losses at the gene ends were 2 bases for V and 3 bases for J; bases not matched to a gene: 5. Germline V gene sequence: CDR1 ENHRY, CDR2 SYGVKD. Written as DNA, the CDR3 is TGTGCCATCAGTGAGAGGACAGGGGTCCCCAATCAGCCCCAGCATTTT. Amino acid sequence: CAISERTGVPNQPQHF.

The V call is TRBV6-1, the J call TRBJ1-1; TRBD1 aligns across 7 bases. The CDR3 spans 18 residues. The ends lost 6 bases at V and 3 bases at J; junction bases unmatched: 19. Per the germline V gene, CDR1 is MNHNS and CDR2 is SASEGT. The CDR3 sequence: CASSRSPPRQGLHTEAFF. The DNA of the CDR3 is TGTGCCAGCAGCCGTTCGCCCCCGAGACAGGGCTTGCACACTGAAGCTTTCTTT.

A few counts support this clonotype. The chain links TRBV7-9 to TRBJ2-3; D gene uncertain. The V gene lost 11 bases and the J gene lost 0 bases, with 9 bases spanning the gap. There are 12 residues in the CDR3. CDR1 and CDR2 (germline): SEHNR, FQNEAQ (reference sequence). DNA for the CDR3: TGTGCCTCCGCAGGTAGCACAGATACGCAGTATTTT. Its translation is CASAGSTDTQYF.

Notes on this clonotype: An end of the junction differs from the germline gene, which may be a read error. This chain links TRBV7-7 with TRBJ2-7, with D unresolved. Germline CDR1 is SSHAT and CDR2 is FNYEAQ (reference sequence). CDR3 length: 13 residues. CDR3 sequence reads: CASSLERSCEQYF. The DNA of the CDR3 is TGTGCTAGCAGCTTAGAGAGGTCCTGCGAGCAGTACTTC.

Only a few counts were recorded for this clonotype. This chain joins TRBV7-2 and TRBJ1-1; the D gene is possibly TRBD1 (5 bases). V was trimmed by 5 bases and J by 7 bases, leaving 17 bases between them. CDR3 length: 14 residues. Germline V gene data show CDR1 as SGHTA and CDR2 as FQGNSA. The CDR3 protein is CASSREGDRFEAFF. Written as DNA, the CDR3 is TGTGCCAGCAGCCGAGAGGGAGACAGATTTGAAGCTTTCTTT.

This clonotype was observed at least ten times. The V and J genes are TRBV7-9 and TRBJ2-1, with D possibly matching TRBD2 (7 bases). The CDR3 is made up of 15 amino acids. V was clipped by 7 bases and J by 6 bases, with 19 bases between them. Germline CDR1 and CDR2: SEHNR and FQNEAQ (reference sequence). The CDR3 DNA sequence: TGTGCCAGCATTTCCCGGGGGGTAGGGGGCAATGAGCAGTTCTTC. This gives the protein CASISRGVGGNEQFF. Based on the CDR3 plus reference TRBV7-9 and TRBJ2-1, the full variable domain is DTGVSQNPRHKITKRGQNVTFRCDPISEHNRLYWYRQTLGQGPEFLTYFQNEAQLEKSRLLSDRFSAERPKGSFSTLEIQRTEQGDSAMYLCASISRGVGGNEQFFGPGTRLTVL.

J is TRBJ1-5 and V is TRBV20-1; TRBD1 matches at 10 bases. CDR1 is DFQATT and CDR2 is SNEGSKA in the germline V gene (reference sequence). The V and J ends lost 3 bases and 1 base, in that order; junction bases with no gene match: 6. This CDR3 contains 16 residues. The CDR3 region has the DNA TGCAGTGCTAGCGCCGGGACAGGGGCGAGCAATCAGCCCCAGCATTTT. Translated: CSASAGTGASNQPQHF.

This clonotype was picked up a small number of times. V and J are TRBV20-1 and TRBJ2-1; 16 nucleotides line up with TRBD2. V lost 2 bases and J lost 1; bases outside the gene matches: 8. The CDR3 length is 19 residues. The germline gives CDR1 DFQATT, CDR2 SNEGSKA (reference sequence). The CDR3 DNA reads as TGCAGTGCTAGAACACCGGGACTAGCGGGAGGGCCATCCTACAATGAGCAGTTCTTC. Translated, it gives CSARTPGLAGGPSYNEQFF.

V and J are TRBV7-2 and TRBJ2-3; 8 nucleotides match TRBD2. The junction had 11 bases not matched to a gene; V was cut back by 5 bases and J by 7 bases. The CDR3 covers 15 residues. The germline gives CDR1 SGHTA, CDR2 FQGNSA. CDR3 loop: CASSPPTSVGHTQYF. Written as DNA, the CDR3 is TGTGCCAGCAGCCCACCGACTAGCGTGGGGCATACGCAGTATTTT.

This clonotype was detected only a few times. V gene TRBV3-1 combines with J gene TRBJ2-7; TRBD1 agrees at 7 bases. The length of the CDR3 is 14 residues. Germline V gene sequence: CDR1 LGHDT, CDR2 YNNKEL (reference sequence). The trim removed 6 bases at V and 1 base at J, leaving 6 bases unmatched. CDR3 region: CASRGGGGSYEQYF. In DNA form, the CDR3 reads TGTGCCAGCAGAGGGGGCGGAGGTTCCTACGAGCAGTACTTC.

The gene calls are TRBV10-3 and TRBJ2-1; 7 bases align to TRBD1. CDR1 and CDR2 (germline): ENHRY, SYGVKD. The CDR3 has 14 amino acids. J lost 5 bases, V lost 4 bases, and 5 bases had no gene match. The CDR3 here is CAISGRQGDNEQFF. DNA of the CDR3: TGTGCCATCAGTGGGAGACAGGGAGACAATGAGCAGTTCTTC.

The chain has TRBV10-1 and TRBJ2-1; 9 bases match TRBD1. Germline loops: CDR1 WNHNN, CDR2 SYGVQD (reference sequence). This CDR3 is 16 amino acids long. The trim removed 0 bases at V and 2 bases at J, leaving 2 bases unmatched. The chain's CDR3 is CASSESGTGTYNEQFF. DNA of the CDR3: TGCGCCAGCAGTGAGTCCGGGACAGGGACCTACAATGAGCAGTTCTTC.

This clonotype has only a few counts. The genes are TRBV7-2 and TRBJ2-4; D gene uncertain. The V gene lost 3 bases and the J gene lost 6 bases, with 9 bases spanning the gap. Germline CDR1 reads SGHTA; CDR2 reads FQGNSA. CDR3 length: 13 amino acids. CDR3 nucleotide sequence: TGTGCCAGCAGCTTTAAGTCTGGAAACATTCAGTACTTC. Its translation: CASSFKSGNIQYF.

Concerning this clonotype itself: The CDR3 ends on some other residue instead of the conserved phenylalanine or tryptophan, so this is likely a read error. This sequence joins TRBV28 and TRBJ2-7, with 9 positions matching TRBD1. CDR1 and CDR2 (germline): MDHEN, SYDVKM. The CDR3 has 15 amino acids. After removal of 4 bases from V and 0 bases from J, the junction contained 4 bases not matched to a gene. The CDR3 protein is CASSSQGAGSYEQYS. CDR3 DNA: TGTGCCAGCAGTTCACAGGGGGCGGGCTCCTACGAGCAGTACTCC.

J is TRBJ2-2 and V is TRBV7-2, with D perhaps assigned TRBD1 or TRBD2 (6 bases each). CDR3 length: 15 residues. With 4 bases removed from V and 5 bases from J, the gap between germline ends came to 14 bases. The germline CDR1 and CDR2 sequences are SGHTA and FQGNSA. Here the CDR3 DNA reads TGTGCCAGCAGCTCCGGGGGCTGGCGGACCGGGGAGCTGTTTTTT. Translating gives CASSSGGWRTGELFF.

This clonotype showed up just a few times. The rearrangement uses TRBV20-1 and TRBJ2-3; 10 bases map to TRBD2. Germline loops: CDR1 DFQATT, CDR2 SNEGSKA (reference sequence). The CDR3 contains 15 residues. Trimming took 1 base from V and 4 from J; bases not matched to a gene: 5. The CDR3 DNA is TGCAGTGCTAGAGTTCCTAGCGGGAGCCCAGATACGCAGTATTTT. It is translated as CSARVPSGSPDTQYF.

This clonotype was observed many times. The rearrangement uses TRBV28 and TRBJ2-5; 9 positions agree with TRBD1. V dropped 10 bases and J dropped 2; count of bases not matched to a gene: 14. CDR3 length equals 16 residues. Germline loops: CDR1 MDHEN, CDR2 SYDVKM. The CDR3 here is CATKPNRGREQETQYF. In DNA, the CDR3 is TGTGCCACCAAACCTAACAGGGGGCGAGAGCAAGAGACCCAGTACTTC.

This clonotype was detected a few times. This sequence joins TRBV29-1 and TRBJ2-5, with unresolved D. Germline V gives CDR1 SQVTM, CDR2 ANQGSEA. V dropped 4 bases and J dropped 1 base, with 16 bases sitting between them. The CDR3 runs to 15 residues. This CDR3 reads CSVALGRVFQETQYF. CDR3 in DNA: TGCAGCGTTGCTTTGGGTAGGGTGTTCCAAGAGACCCAGTACTTC.

This clonotype was counted only a few times. The chain has TRBV11-2 and TRBJ2-1; tentative D call: TRBD2 (8 bases). The V gene lost 7 bases and the J gene lost 0 bases, with 16 bases spanning the gap. The germline CDR1 and CDR2 sequences are SGHAT and FQNNGV. CDR3 length: 16 residues. The CDR3 loop reads CASTGRGPGSYNEQFF. The CDR3 DNA reads TGTGCCAGCACCGGGAGGGGGCCTGGCTCCTACAATGAGCAGTTCTTC.

This clonotype was observed a few times. The chain links TRBV20-1 to TRBJ2-7; 9 nucleotides align to TRBD2. Per the germline V gene, CDR1 is DFQATT and CDR2 is SNEGSKA (reference sequence). The V segment lost 6 bases and the J segment 4 bases; nucleotides outside the gene matches: 10. The CDR3 loop spans 14 amino acids. The CDR3 region has the DNA TGCAGTGCCGGTATAGCGGGAGTTTATTACGAGCAGTACTTC. Its translation is CSAGIAGVYYEQYF.

A few counts support this clonotype. The chain combines TRBV24-1 with TRBJ2-5; tentatively, D is TRBD2 (5 bases). There are 16 residues in the CDR3. Germline CDR1 is KGHDR and CDR2 is SFDVKD. V lost 9 bases and J 0 bases, leaving 19 bases between the germline ends. CDR3 DNA sequence: TGTGCCACCGGACTCGGATCAATTAATGACCAAGAGACCCAGTACTTC. Protein: CATGLGSINDQETQYF.

V is TRBV18 and J is TRBJ2-3, with D possibly being TRBD2 (5 bases). This CDR3 region has 14 residues. The germline V and J ends were trimmed by 5 bases and 6 bases, with 15 bases remaining between them. In germline, CDR1 is KGHSH, CDR2 LQKENI. CDR3 DNA sequence: TGTGCCAGCTCAAGGCCGGAGGACGGGGATACGCAGTATTTT. It translates to CASSRPEDGDTQYF.

V and J are TRBV7-9 and TRBJ1-2; 12 positions match TRBD1. This CDR3 is built from 17 residues. The V and J ends lost 1 base and 2 bases, in that order; junction bases with no gene match: 5. Germline V gives CDR1 SEHNR, CDR2 FQNEAQ (reference sequence). The CDR3 loop is CASSLGDRGLPNYGYTF. The CDR3 bases are TGTGCCAGCAGCTTAGGGGACAGGGGGCTCCCGAACTATGGCTACACCTTC. The variable domain in full, completed from reference TRBV7-9 and TRBJ1-2, reads DTGVSQNPRHKITKRGQNVTFRCDPISEHNRLYWYRQTLGQGPEFLTYFQNEAQLEKSRLLSDRFSAERPKGSFSTLEIQRTEQGDSAMYLCASSLGDRGLPNYGYTFGSGTRLTVV.

The chain uses TRBV7-8 and TRBJ2-1; D is tentatively TRBD1 or TRBD2 (8 bases each). V was trimmed by 4 bases and J by 7 bases, leaving 32 bases between them. The germline CDR1 and CDR2 sequences are SGHVS and FQNEAQ. The CDR3 has 20 residues. The CDR3 sequence is CASSWRQGSGREVTGNEQFF. In DNA, the CDR3 is TGTGCCAGCAGCTGGCGACAGGGGTCTGGGCGGGAGGTTACGGGGAATGAGCAGTTCTTC.

This clonotype has just a few counts. The chain recombines TRBV3-1 with TRBJ2-4; 11 bases match TRBD2. Germline V gives CDR1 LGHDT, CDR2 YNNKEL (reference sequence). The CDR3 runs to 16 residues. The V segment lost 4 bases and the J segment 10 bases; nucleotides outside the gene matches: 12. The CDR3 DNA reads as TGTGCCAGCAGCCTACGACCGGGACTAGCGGACGCTATTCAGTACTTC. Its translation: CASSLRPGLADAIQYF.

The sample holds a few counts of this clonotype. Compared with germline, one end of the junction differs, possibly owing to a read error. The J gene is TRBJ2-4, the V gene TRBV2; D is ambiguous. The CDR3 sequence is 13 residues long. Germline V gene lookup returns CDR1 SNHLY and CDR2 FYNNEI. Here the CDR3 DNA reads TGTGCCAGCACTGAATCGTCCAAAAACATTCAGTACTTC. Amino acids: CASTESSKNIQYF.

This clonotype came up a few times. The chain employs TRBV29-1 and TRBJ2-7; 11 nucleotides align to TRBD1. Looked up from germline, CDR1 is SQVTM and CDR2 is ANQGSEA. Germline trimming cut 7 bases from V and 2 bases from J; bases unmatched to any gene: 4. The CDR3 consists of 13 residues. This CDR3 reads CSAGTGGPYEQYF. The CDR3 DNA sequence: TGCAGCGCTGGGACAGGGGGGCCCTACGAGCAGTACTTC.

This clonotype was observed a handful of times. The rearrangement joins TRBV20-1 to TRBJ2-7, with 13 bases that match TRBD2. The CDR3 is 15 amino acids. Germline V gene lookup returns CDR1 DFQATT and CDR2 SNEGSKA (reference sequence). After removal of 5 bases from V and 4 bases from J, the junction contained 8 bases not matched to a gene. Here the CDR3 reads CSAPAPTSGRYEQYF. The CDR3, as DNA: TGCAGTGCTCCTGCTCCGACTAGCGGGAGGTACGAGCAGTACTTC.

The V call is TRBV12-3 or TRBV12-4, the J call TRBJ2-3; D is possibly TRBD2 (5 bases). V was trimmed by 3 bases and J by 2 bases, leaving 15 bases between them. CDR3 length: 16 amino acids. In nucleotides, the CDR3 is TGTGCCAGCAGTTTGGGTCTAGCCGAAATCACAGATACGCAGTATTTT. Translating it yields CASSLGLAEITDTQYF.